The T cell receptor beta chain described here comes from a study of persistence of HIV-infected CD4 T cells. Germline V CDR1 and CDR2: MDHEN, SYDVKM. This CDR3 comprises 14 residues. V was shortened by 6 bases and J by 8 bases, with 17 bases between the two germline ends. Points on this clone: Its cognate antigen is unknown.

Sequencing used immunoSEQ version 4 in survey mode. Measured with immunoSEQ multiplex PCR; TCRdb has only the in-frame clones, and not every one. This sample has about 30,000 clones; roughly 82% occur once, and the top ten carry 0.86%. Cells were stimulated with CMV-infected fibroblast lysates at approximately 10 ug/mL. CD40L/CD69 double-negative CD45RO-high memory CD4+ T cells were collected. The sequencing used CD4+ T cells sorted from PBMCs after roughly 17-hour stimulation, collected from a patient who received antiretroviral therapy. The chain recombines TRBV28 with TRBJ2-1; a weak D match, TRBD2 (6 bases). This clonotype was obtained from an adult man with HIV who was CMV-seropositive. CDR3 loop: CASSRLGSVYEQFF. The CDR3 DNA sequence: TGTGCCAGCAGCAGACTAGGTAGCGTCTATGAGCAGTTCTTC.